A selection of T cell receptor beta chains follows, all from one sample in a study of blood T cell repertoires in COVID-19. The data were produced by immunoSEQ multiplex PCR, yet TCRdb's version contains in-frame clones alone and is incomplete. The sample contains 220,000 or so clones, 80% to 85% of which appear only once. The sequenced sample consisted of peripheral blood. These receptors all come from a woman of 80 years or more with COVID-19, enrolled during active disease. CDR3s include the opening cysteine and the closing phenylalanine or tryptophan. Fields, in order: CDR3 protein, CDR3 DNA, J gene, CDR3 length, V gene, D gene, clone size. The D gene is left open where the match is weak. Only some rows state a clone size, as once, few, many or a class for expanded clones.

CDR3: CASSLEQGREKLFF
DNA: TGTGCCAGCAGCTTAGAACAGGGTAGAGAAAAACTGTTTTTT
J: TRBJ1-4
length: 14
V: TRBV7-2
D: .
size: .

CDR3: CASSIGLAGGLIAYNEQFF
DNA: TGTGCCAGTAGTATTGGACTAGCGGGAGGGCTGATCGCCTACAATGAGCAGTTCTTC
J: TRBJ2-1
length: 19
V: TRBV19
D: TRBD2
size: .

CDR3: CALKDREEDTEAFF
DNA: TGTGCCCTAAAGGACAGGGAGGAGGACACTGAAGCTTTCTTT
J: TRBJ1-1
length: 14
V: TRBV10-3
D: TRBD1
size: few

CDR3: CASSQGWGDPNYGYTF
DNA: TGTGCCAGCAGCCAAGGTTGGGGGGATCCTAACTATGGCTACACCTTC
J: TRBJ1-2
length: 16
V: TRBV3-1/TRBV3-2
D: .
size: .

CDR3: CASSSSTRTFF
DNA: TGTGCCAGCAGTTCATCGACTAGAACTTTCTTC
J: TRBJ2-1
length: 11
V: TRBV6-6
D: .
size: .

CDR3: CASPHRDQYTEAFF
DNA: TGTGCCAGCCCTCACCGGGATCAGTACACTGAAGCTTTCTTT
J: TRBJ1-1
length: 14
V: TRBV18
D: .
size: .

CDR3: CASSSLAGGHNEQFF
DNA: TGTGCCAGCAGTTCCCTAGCGGGGGGGCACAATGAGCAGTTCTTC
J: TRBJ2-1
length: 15
V: TRBV27
D: TRBD2
size: .

CDR3: CASRTGTVSYEQYF
DNA: TGTGCCAGCAGAACCGGGACTGTCTCCTACGAGCAGTACTTC
J: TRBJ2-7
length: 14
V: TRBV7-2
D: .
size: .

CDR3: CASTGRGRSEKLFF
DNA: TGTGCCAGCACCGGGAGGGGCCGGTCCGAAAAACTGTTTTTT
J: TRBJ1-4
length: 14
V: TRBV2
D: .
size: .

CDR3: CASSRGASTDTQYF
DNA: TGTGCCAGCAGCCGGGGGGCTAGCACAGATACGCAGTATTTT
J: TRBJ2-3
length: 14
V: TRBV11-3
D: .
size: once

CDR3: CASRLQGGTEAFF
DNA: TGTGCCAGCAGACTACAGGGAGGGACTGAAGCTTTCTTT
J: TRBJ1-1
length: 13
V: TRBV6-4
D: .
size: .

CDR3: CASSSGITDTQYF
DNA: TGCGCCAGCAGCTCCGGGATCACAGATACGCAGTATTTT
J: TRBJ2-3
length: 13
V: TRBV5-1
D: .
size: once

CDR3: CASSPGQGFNQPQHF
DNA: TGTGCCAGCAGCCCGGGACAGGGCTTCAATCAGCCCCAGCATTTT
J: TRBJ1-5
length: 15
V: TRBV7-8
D: TRBD1
size: .

CDR3: CAWSVYGTGANVLTF
DNA: TGTGCCTGGAGTGTATACGGGACTGGGGCCAACGTCCTGACTTTC
J: TRBJ2-6
length: 15
V: TRBV30
D: .
size: .

CDR3: CASSPGGRYNEQFF
DNA: TGTGCCAGCAGCCCGGGGGGCCGGTACAATGAGCAGTTCTTC
J: TRBJ2-1
length: 14
V: TRBV7-3
D: .
size: .

CDR3: CASSLGGINQPQHF
DNA: TGTGCCAGCAGCCTCGGGGGTATCAATCAGCCCCAGCATTTT
J: TRBJ1-5
length: 14
V: TRBV7-9
D: .
size: .